Following are 32 T cell receptor beta chains from one sample sequenced in a study of cytomegalovirus exposure and HLA in healthy donors. The PCR ran on 60 Vbeta and 13 Jbeta primers. Using immunoSEQ multiplex PCR, the repertoire was profiled, and TCRdb retains in-frame clones only, with some absent. The sample holds around 75,000 clones. The material sequenced was PBMCs. The receptors shown here come from a man aged 45 to 65 in good health and CMV-seropositive.

This rearrangement joins TRBV6-5 to TRBJ1-2; TRBD1 aligns across 7 bases. Germline loops: CDR1 MNHEY, CDR2 SVGAGI. V lost 0 bases and J lost 8; bases outside the gene matches: 6. The CDR3 loop spans 14 amino acids. The CDR3 DNA reads TGTGCCAGCAGTTACTCGGCAGGGGGGACCGGCTACACCTTC. Translation gives CASSYSAGGTGYTF.

Of note for this clone: The same CDR3 can be traced to other DNA sequences in this sample. The rearrangement uses TRBV7-9 and TRBJ1-2, with D perhaps matching TRBD1 (5 bases). Trimming shortened V by 3 bases and J by 3 bases, and 8 bases separated the two germline ends. The CDR3 runs 13 residues. Looked up from germline, CDR1 is SEHNR and CDR2 is FQNEAQ (reference sequence). The CDR3 bases are TGTGCCAGCAGCTTGCAGGGTTACTATGGCTACACCTTC. It codes for CASSLQGYYGYTF.

The gene calls are TRBV4-1 and TRBJ1-2, with 9 bases that match TRBD1. The length of the CDR3 is 15 residues. Looked up from germline, CDR1 is MGHRA and CDR2 is YSYEKL. Unmatched junction bases numbered 11, after V lost 4 bases and J lost 8 bases. CDR3 sequence reads: CASSLHVGQGYGYTF. For the CDR3, the DNA is TGCGCCAGCAGCCTACATGTGGGACAGGGCTACGGCTACACCTTC.

The rearrangement joins TRBV11-2 to TRBJ2-3; tentatively, D is TRBD2 (6 bases). This CDR3 spans 13 amino acids. Germline V gene data show CDR1 as SGHAT and CDR2 as FQNNGV. V lost 10 bases and J lost 0, with 11 bases in between. The CDR3 nucleotides are TGTGCCACCGGGGGTCTTAGCACAGATACGCAGTATTTT. Translated: CATGGLSTDTQYF.

The CDR3: CASRDDRGYNEQFF. The CDR3 nucleotides read TGTGCCAGCAGGGACGATCGGGGTTACAATGAGCAGTTCTTC. The chain uses TRBV6-5 and TRBJ2-1; D possibly corresponds to TRBD2 (5 bases). The germline gives CDR1 MNHEY, CDR2 SVGAGI. The CDR3 is 14 amino acids. V gave up 6 bases and J gave up 4 bases, with 13 bases separating them.

The V call is TRBV15, the J call TRBJ1-4, with D maybe TRBD1 (6 bases). CDR3 size: 16 residues. V lost 0 bases to trimming and J lost 4 bases, with 12 bases between them. Germline loops: CDR1 LNHNV, CDR2 YYDKDF (reference sequence). The CDR3 coding sequence is TGTGCCACCAGCAGAGATATACAGGGACATAATGAAAAACTGTTTTTT. As protein: CATSRDIQGHNEKLFF.

The V gene is TRBV6-6, the J gene TRBJ1-5; 7 bases are shared with TRBD1. CDR1 is MNHNY and CDR2 is SVGAGI in the germline V gene (reference sequence). CDR3 length equals 14 residues. V gave up 6 bases and J gave up 4 bases; unmatched junction bases: 6. The CDR3 DNA is TGTGCCAGCAGCCCGGGACAGCGGAATCAGCCCCAGCATTTT. It yields the protein CASSPGQRNQPQHF.

The chain combines TRBV6-5 with TRBJ2-7, with a possible D match to TRBD2 (6 bases). V dropped 6 bases and J dropped 0 bases, with 15 bases sitting between them. The CDR3 sequence is 15 residues long. CDR1 is MNHEY and CDR2 is SVGAGI in the germline V gene. The CDR3 DNA is TGTGCCAGCAGCCAGGGACTGGGTAGCTCCTACGAGCAGTACGTC. Its protein product is CASSQGLGSSYEQYV.

The gene calls are TRBV11-2 and TRBJ1-5; D gene ambiguous. The germline V and J ends were trimmed by 3 bases and 2 bases, with 2 bases remaining between them. This CDR3 has 12 amino acids. Germline-derived CDR1 and CDR2 are SGHAT and FQNNGV. CDR3 DNA: TGTGCCAGCAGCTTCGGCAATCAGCCCCAGCATTTT. Translating it yields CASSFGNQPQHF.

This rearrangement joins TRBV28 to TRBJ1-5; a possible D gene is TRBD1 (6 bases). The CDR3 is 13 residues long. The germline V gene has CDR1 MDHEN and CDR2 SYDVKM. V gave up 3 bases and J gave up 5 bases, with 8 bases separating them. This chain's CDR3 is CASSFYRDQPQHF. The CDR3 DNA is TGTGCCAGCAGTTTTTACAGGGATCAGCCCCAGCATTTT.

The chain carries TRBV6-6 and TRBJ1-5; D gene ambiguous. The CDR3 contains 14 residues. Trimming cost V 7 bases and J 5 bases, with 15 bases left between them. Germline V lookup: CDR1 MNHNY, CDR2 SVGAGI (reference sequence). The CDR3: CASTTQEGDQPQHF. CDR3 sequence (DNA): TGTGCCAGCACCACGCAGGAGGGAGATCAGCCCCAGCATTTT.

This chain connects TRBV6-5 to TRBJ1-5, with 7 bases aligning to TRBD1. Trimming cost V 6 bases and J 9 bases; bases outside gene matches: 11. This CDR3 region has 14 residues. Germline CDR1 reads MNHEY; CDR2 reads SVGAGI. For the CDR3, the DNA is TGTGCCAGCAGCAGGGACCAGGCAGGGGGGCCCCAGCATTTT. As protein: CASSRDQAGGPQHF.

The chain uses TRBV11-3 and TRBJ2-1; possible D gene TRBD1, 5 bases. Germline CDR1 is SGHNT and CDR2 is YENEEA. Trimming removed 6 bases at V and 8 bases at J, with 17 bases between. The CDR3 extends over 14 amino acids. The CDR3 DNA sequence: TGTGCCAGCAGTCCGCCAGGGAATTGGGATGAGCAGTTCTTC. It codes for CASSPPGNWDEQFF.

The V and J genes are TRBV27 and TRBJ1-2, with TRBD1 matching 10 bases. With 3 bases clipped from V and 6 bases from J, the junction kept 7 bases outside the gene matches. The V gene's germline CDR1 is MNHEY and CDR2 SMNVEV (reference sequence). This CDR3 region has 15 residues. The DNA for the CDR3 is TGTGCCAGCAGTTTTTTGGGACAGGGGAGGAATGGCTACACCTTC. Protein product: CASSFLGQGRNGYTF.

V gene TRBV7-2 combines with J gene TRBJ2-4; TRBD2 matches 12 bases. The V gene end was trimmed by 4 bases and the J gene end by 8 bases; junction bases not matched to a gene: 9. Per the germline V gene, CDR1 is SGHTA and CDR2 is FQGNSA. The CDR3 has 16 residues. CDR3 residues: CASSSRLAGERYIQYF. The CDR3 DNA follows: TGTGCCAGCAGCTCCAGACTAGCGGGGGAGCGGTACATTCAGTACTTC.

The V call is TRBV5-5, the J call TRBJ1-5; D is unclear. V was shortened by 7 bases and J by 6 bases, with 17 bases between the two germline ends. This CDR3 region has 14 residues. Germline lookup yields CDR1 SGHKS and CDR2 YYEKEE (reference sequence). CDR3 residues: CASAPGLGVQPQHF. DNA of the CDR3: TGTGCCAGCGCTCCGGGATTGGGAGTTCAGCCCCAGCATTTT.

The chain uses TRBV25-1 and TRBJ1-6, with TRBD1 matching 7 bases. The J segment lost 8 bases and the V segment lost 4 bases, leaving 8 bases of the junction unmatched. The CDR3 contains 15 residues. Germline-derived CDR1 and CDR2 are MGHDK and SYGVNS. The DNA for the CDR3 is TGTGCCAGCAGTGGACTTGACAGGGACGATTCACCCCTCCACTTT. It codes for CASSGLDRDDSPLHF.

The chain recombines TRBV12-5 with TRBJ1-2; D possibly corresponds to TRBD1 (5 bases). The CDR3 is made up of 12 amino acids. Trimming took 1 base from V and 8 from J, leaving 8 bases between them. Germline CDR1 is LGHNT and CDR2 is FRNRAP. The CDR3 nucleotides read TGTGCTAGTGGTTTGGCCCCAGGGGGCTACACCTTC. This translates into CASGLAPGGYTF.

The gene calls are TRBV10-3 and TRBJ1-6, with 7 bases identical to TRBD1. CDR1 is ENHRY, CDR2 SYGVKD, per germline. CDR3 length: 14 residues. With V trimmed by 6 bases and J by 6 bases, 5 bases remained unmatched. CDR3 amino acids: CAISPTGRNSPLHF. Written as DNA, the CDR3 is TGTGCCATCAGCCCGACAGGGCGTAATTCACCCCTCCACTTT.

The chain employs TRBV7-2 and TRBJ2-3; 9 bases are a match to TRBD2. The V segment lost 2 bases and the J segment 4 bases; nucleotides outside the gene matches: 7. Germline assignment: CDR1 SGHTA and CDR2 FQGNSA. This CDR3 has 16 residues. The CDR3 is CASSLRSGRSADTQYF. CDR3 in DNA: TGTGCCAGCAGCTTAAGGAGCGGGAGGAGTGCAGATACGCAGTATTTT.

This chain connects TRBV6-5 to TRBJ2-3; TRBD2 agrees at 13 bases. This CDR3 comprises 15 residues. The germline CDR1 and CDR2 sequences are MNHEY and SVGAGI. J lost 6 bases, V lost 6 bases, and 6 bases had no gene match. Here the CDR3 reads CASSTPGLAGDTQYF. In DNA form, the CDR3 reads TGTGCCAGCAGCACTCCGGGACTAGCGGGGGATACGCAGTATTTT.

The chain joins TRBV6-6 to TRBJ1-1, with 9 positions matching TRBD1. The CDR3 runs 14 residues. The germline CDR1 and CDR2 sequences are MNHNY and SVGAGI (reference sequence). V lost 5 bases, J lost 3 bases, and 4 bases stayed unmatched. The CDR3, as DNA: TGTGCCAGCAGTAACCGGGACAGGGACACTGAAGCTTTCTTT. Its protein is CASSNRDRDTEAFF.

The chain links TRBV5-1 to TRBJ1-1; D is ambiguous. Germline CDR1 is SGHRS and CDR2 is YFSETQ. V lost 1 base and J lost 6, with 13 bases in between. The CDR3 runs 14 residues. Written as DNA, the CDR3 is TGCGCCAGCAGCTTGAGCACGGGGTGGTCTGAAGCTTTCTTT. Its protein is CASSLSTGWSEAFF.

The chain is built from TRBV5-1 and TRBJ1-1, with TRBD1 matching 7 bases. The CDR3 consists of 13 residues. Germline CDR1 SGHRS, CDR2 YFSETQ. V shed 2 bases and J 5 bases; nucleotides not matched to a gene: 3. CDR3 DNA sequence: TGCGCCAGCAGCTTTGACAGGGAAACTGAAGCTTTCTTT. It yields the protein CASSFDRETEAFF.

The rearrangement uses TRBV6-5 and TRBJ2-3; 9 nucleotides agree with TRBD2. Germline values: CDR1 MNHEY, CDR2 SVGAGI. Trimming at V came to 5 bases and at J to 7 bases, leaving 7 bases not matched to a gene. CDR3 length equals 14 residues. The CDR3 region has the DNA TGTGCCAGCAGTCGCGGGGGGGTGCGTAATACGCAGTATTTT. This sequence encodes CASSRGGVRNTQYF.

The chain couples TRBV5-1 to TRBJ1-1, with a weak D call TRBD1 (5 bases). V was cut by 5 bases and J by 2 bases, with 10 bases left in between. The length of the CDR3 is 13 residues. CDR1 is SGHRS and CDR2 is YFSETQ in the germline V gene. Here the CDR3 DNA reads TGCGCCAGCAGGGAGGGGATCAACACTGAAGCTTTCTTT. This encodes CASREGINTEAFF.

The chain has TRBV28 and TRBJ1-3; a possible D gene is TRBD1 (5 bases). Trimming took 6 bases from V and 4 from J, leaving 13 bases between them. Germline-derived CDR1 and CDR2 are MDHEN and SYDVKM. This CDR3 contains 14 residues. CDR3 protein: CASSPGGAGNTIYF. The CDR3 DNA reads as TGTGCCAGCAGCCCCGGCGGGGCGGGAAACACCATATATTTT.

This chain links TRBV29-1 with TRBJ2-5; TRBD1 matches 8 bases. This CDR3 contains 13 residues. Germline V CDR1 and CDR2: SQVTM, ANQGSEA. Germline trimming cut 6 bases from V and 1 base from J; bases unmatched to any gene: 4. The CDR3 sequence: CSVQDRVQETQYF. CDR3 bases: TGCAGCGTGCAGGACAGGGTCCAAGAGACCCAGTACTTC. The whole variable domain, filled in from reference TRBV29-1 and TRBJ2-5, reads SAVISQKPSRDICQRGTSLTIQCQVDSQVTMMFWYRQQPGQSLTLIATANQGSEATYESGFVIDKFPISRPNLTFSTLTVSNMSPEDSSIYLCSVQDRVQETQYFGPGTRLLVL.

This chain connects TRBV6-1 to TRBJ1-6; D call uncertain. The CDR3 consists of 13 residues. From germline, CDR1 is MNHNS and CDR2 SASEGT. Between the trimmed V and J ends, which lost 3 bases and 7 bases, there was a span of 7 bases. For the CDR3, the DNA is TGTGCCAGCAGTGACTCCCAGAATTCACCCCTCCACTTT. Amino acid sequence: CASSDSQNSPLHF.

The chain uses TRBV30 and TRBJ2-3, with a tentative D call TRBD2 (6 bases). There are 12 residues in the CDR3. V lost 4 bases, J lost 2 bases, and 7 bases lay in between. Per the germline V gene, CDR1 is GTSNPN and CDR2 is SVGIG (reference sequence). CDR3 nucleotides: TGTGCCTGGACGGGGGTCACAGATACGCAGTATTTT. Its protein is CAWTGVTDTQYF.

The gene calls are TRBV30 and TRBJ1-3, with D perhaps matching TRBD1 (5 bases). Trimming left V 0 bases short and J 4 bases short, with 7 bases between. CDR3 length equals 13 residues. Germline V CDR1 and CDR2: GTSNPN, SVGIG (reference sequence). CDR3 in amino acids: CAWSVQGGNTIYF. CDR3 coding DNA: TGTGCCTGGAGTGTGCAGGGAGGAAACACCATATATTTT.

The chain couples TRBV6-1 to TRBJ2-2, with a weak D call TRBD1 (5 bases). The CDR3 consists of 15 residues. The V and J ends lost 5 bases and 3 bases respectively, with 13 bases between them. Germline CDR1 is MNHNS and CDR2 is SASEGT. The CDR3 DNA reads as TGTGCCAGCAGTTCCAGGGTATATGACACCGGGGAGCTGTTTTTT. It encodes CASSSRVYDTGELFF.